The 20 T cell receptor beta chains listed next were all sequenced from one sample in a study of blood T cell repertoires in COVID-19 (dated by TCRdb to between 2020 and 2021). The library was made by the immunoSEQ multiplex PCR assay. Imported from immuneACCESS, the table was reduced by TCRdb to in-frame sequences with V and J called. These copies leave out some clones; in studies compared against another copy, an unresolved V gene accounts for under half, and the cause of the remainder is not known. The sample yields 250,000 to 350,000 clones; approximately 84% were counted once. The ten largest account for almost 1.5% of the sample. The specimen sequenced was peripheral blood. Every receptor here comes from a human donor with COVID-19, enrolled during active disease. The donor label of this sample is uncertain.

The sample holds a few counts of this clone. This sequence joins TRBV18 and TRBJ1-1; 8 bases are a match to TRBD1. In germline, CDR1 is KGHSH, CDR2 LQKENI. CDR3 length: 14 amino acids. The V and J ends lost 4 bases and 3 bases, in that order; junction bases with no gene match: 4. This CDR3 is CASSRTGGDTEAFF. CDR3 in DNA: TGTGCCAGCTCACGTACAGGGGGGGACACTGAAGCTTTCTTT.

The J gene is TRBJ2-7, the V gene TRBV30, with D uncertain. Trimming took 5 bases from V and 2 from J, leaving 10 bases between them. Germline V gene sequence: CDR1 GTSNPN, CDR2 SVGIG (reference sequence). The CDR3 covers 12 residues. CDR3 coding DNA: TGTGCCTGGGCCGGCGGAACCTACGAGCAGTACTTC. Residues: CAWAGGTYEQYF.

This clone was detected a few times. The genes are TRBV6-5 and TRBJ1-2; 10 bases are shared with TRBD1. Germline CDR1 MNHEY, CDR2 SVGAGI. V lost 4 bases to trimming and J lost 4 bases; unmatched junction nucleotides: 6. The CDR3 length is 15 residues. The CDR3 region has the DNA TGTGCCAGCAGTTCGTCCGGGACAGGGGTCTATGGCTACACCTTC. As protein: CASSSSGTGVYGYTF.

This chain connects TRBV5-8 to TRBJ2-7; 7 nucleotides agree with TRBD2. Germline CDR1 and CDR2: SGHTS and YDEGEE. The V segment lost 6 bases and the J segment 1 base; nucleotides outside the gene matches: 13. This CDR3 comprises 16 residues. The CDR3 here is CASTGGRGRISYEQYF. In nucleotides, the CDR3 is TGTGCCAGCACAGGAGGGAGGGGCCGAATTTCCTACGAGCAGTACTTC.

The V and J genes are TRBV11-1 and TRBJ1-1; D is uncertain. Between the trimmed V and J ends, which lost 5 bases and 10 bases, there was a span of 14 bases. The germline V gene has CDR1 SGHAT and CDR2 FQDESV (reference sequence). The CDR3 has 12 residues. The CDR3 region is CASSPRARGAFF. The CDR3 DNA is TGTGCCAGCAGCCCTCGAGCGCGGGGAGCTTTCTTT.

The chain combines TRBV10-3 with TRBJ2-1, with a tentative D call TRBD2 (6 bases). The CDR3 totals 16 residues. V lost 6 bases to trimming and J lost 7 bases, with 22 bases between them. Germline V gives CDR1 ENHRY, CDR2 SYGVKD. The CDR3 DNA sequence: TGTGCCATCAGCAACTTTAGCGGTCGGGCGGGGAATGAGCAGTTCTTC. Encoded protein: CAISNFSGRAGNEQFF.

The chain employs TRBV4-3 and TRBJ1-3, with D maybe TRBD1 (5 bases). The V end lost 1 base, the J end lost 2 bases, and 12 bases lay between the germline ends. The CDR3 sequence is 16 residues long. Per germline, CDR1 LGHNA and CDR2 YSLEER. CDR3 coding DNA: TGCGCCAGCAGCCAAGGAACTACGGGGGCTGGAAACACCATATATTTT. Translated: CASSQGTTGAGNTIYF.

This chain connects TRBV28 to TRBJ2-7, with TRBD1 matching over 12 bases. This CDR3 is 14 amino acids long. V shed 2 bases and J 8 bases; nucleotides not matched to a gene: 4. The germline CDR1 and CDR2 sequences are MDHEN and SYDVKM. The CDR3 spells CASSLEGQGAKQYF. The CDR3 nucleotides read TGTGCCAGCAGTTTAGAGGGACAGGGGGCGAAGCAGTACTTC.

The V gene is TRBV29-1, the J gene TRBJ2-3; 10 bases are a match to TRBD1. J was trimmed by 6 bases and V by 5 bases; bases with no gene match: 8. CDR1 and CDR2 (germline): SQVTM, ANQGSEA. The CDR3 is 14 residues long. The CDR3 region is CSVRGQGVWDTQYF. The CDR3 bases are TGCAGCGTTCGCGGACAGGGGGTCTGGGATACGCAGTATTTT.

V is TRBV29-1 and J is TRBJ1-5; TRBD1 is a possible D gene (6 bases). The CDR3 runs to 15 residues. Deletions cut 4 bases from V and 3 bases from J, with 16 bases between. Germline V gene sequence: CDR1 SQVTM, CDR2 ANQGSEA. CDR3 region: CSVVNQQGSNQPQHF. The CDR3 region has the DNA TGCAGCGTTGTAAACCAACAGGGTTCCAATCAGCCCCAGCATTTT.

The chain combines TRBV6-6 with TRBJ2-5; D is possibly TRBD2 (6 bases). There are 16 residues in the CDR3. CDR1 is MNHNY, CDR2 SVGAGI, per germline (reference sequence). V lost 7 bases and J lost 3, with 21 bases in between. Here the CDR3 reads CASINTGSSEEETQYF. CDR3 bases: TGTGCCAGCATTAATACGGGGTCTAGCGAGGAAGAGACCCAGTACTTC.

V gene TRBV7-9 combines with J gene TRBJ1-1; D unclear. Per germline, CDR1 SEHNR and CDR2 FQNEAQ (reference sequence). V was pared by 7 bases and J by 5 bases, with 8 bases between. The CDR3 is made up of 11 amino acids. CDR3 region: CASKRETEAFF. The CDR3 DNA is TGTGCCAGCAAGAGGGAGACTGAAGCTTTCTTT.

This clone has a single count. The rearrangement uses TRBV7-9 and TRBJ2-3, with a tentative D call TRBD2 (6 bases). Germline V gene data show CDR1 as SEHNR and CDR2 as FQNEAQ (reference sequence). The germline V and J ends were trimmed by 0 bases and 5 bases, with 12 bases remaining between them. This CDR3 region has 15 residues. The CDR3 is CASSLAGLALDTQYF. The CDR3 DNA follows: TGTGCCAGCAGCTTAGCAGGCCTAGCGTTAGATACGCAGTATTTT. The entire variable domain, with the rest obtained from reference TRBV7-9 and TRBJ2-3, is as follows: DTGVSQNPRHKITKRGQNVTFRCDPISEHNRLYWYRQTLGQGPEFLTYFQNEAQLEKSRLLSDRFSAERPKGSFSTLEIQRTEQGDSAMYLCASSLAGLALDTQYFGPGTRLTVL.

This clone was seen a single time. The CDR3 DNA reads TGTGCCAGCAGCTTAGGGGGACAGGTGGGCTACGAGCAGTACTTC. Protein product: CASSLGGQVGYEQYF. This chain connects TRBV7-9 to TRBJ2-7; TRBD1 matches 8 bases. The CDR3 has 15 residues. With V trimmed by 1 base and J by 3 bases, 5 bases remained unmatched. Germline CDR1 is SEHNR and CDR2 is FQNEAQ (reference sequence).

The gene calls are TRBV5-4 and TRBJ2-1; TRBD1 agrees at 11 bases. Unmatched junction bases numbered 8, after V lost 4 bases and J lost 5 bases. The CDR3 is made up of 16 amino acids. Germline CDR1 SGHNT, CDR2 YYREEE (reference sequence). The CDR3 loop is CASSVSGQGVDNEQFF. CDR3 coding DNA: TGTGCCAGCAGCGTTTCGGGACAGGGGGTCGACAATGAGCAGTTCTTC.

This clone appeared a few times. CDR3 in amino acids: CASSLVGADTEAFF. The CDR3 nucleotides read TGTGCCAGCAGCTTAGTGGGGGCGGATACTGAAGCTTTCTTT. The chain couples TRBV7-2 to TRBJ1-1, with D perhaps matching TRBD1 (6 bases). This CDR3 spans 14 amino acids. Between the trimmed V and J ends, which lost 1 base and 5 bases, there was a span of 11 bases. Per germline, CDR1 SGHTA and CDR2 FQGNSA.

For this clone: Other DNA sequences from this sample encode an identical CDR3 as well. The chain joins TRBV12-3 or TRBV12-4 to TRBJ1-2; 10 bases align to TRBD1. The CDR3 sequence is 13 residues long. V was clipped by 2 bases and J by 8 bases; unmatched bases: 2. CDR3 in amino acids: CASSLRTGGGYTF. The DNA of the CDR3 is TGTGCCAGCAGTTTACGGACAGGGGGAGGCTACACCTTC.

The rearrangement links TRBV7-3 to TRBJ2-1, with a tentative D call TRBD2 (5 bases). V gave up 1 base and J gave up 8 bases, with 15 bases separating them. Germline lookup yields CDR1 SGHTA and CDR2 FQGTGA. The CDR3 covers 15 residues. The CDR3 is CASSLIAGLGDEQFF. For the CDR3, the DNA is TGTGCCAGCAGCTTAATCGCGGGTCTTGGAGATGAGCAGTTCTTC.

Only a few counts were recorded for this clone. V usage is TRBV7-3 and J usage is TRBJ1-6, with D perhaps TRBD1 (6 bases). V was shortened by 3 bases and J by 10 bases, with 13 bases between the two germline ends. The CDR3 totals 14 residues. Germline V gene sequence: CDR1 SGHTA, CDR2 FQGTGA. CDR3 residues: CASSFQGSGSPLHF. CDR3 bases: TGTGCCAGCAGCTTCCAGGGGTCGGGATCACCCCTCCACTTT.

This clone was seen just once. The CDR3 DNA is TGCGCCAGCAGTTTCGGCGGGGGTAAGAGTCAGCCCCAGCATTTT. Protein: CASSFGGGKSQPQHF. The chain is built from TRBV10-2 and TRBJ1-5; possibly TRBD1 for D (5 bases). Germline CDR1 and CDR2: WSHSY and SAAADI. This CDR3 is 15 amino acids long. With 5 bases removed from V and 6 bases from J, the gap between germline ends came to 17 bases.